This T cell receptor beta chain appears in the sequencing data of a study of T cell responses to AZD1222 COVID-19 vaccine. Whole-study findings and limits: With dominance at 160-218 and 743-854, vaccine-associated CD4 TCRs spanned spike. It should be noted that donors were predominantly white British and more often female, and clonal diversity was possibly underestimated.

Notes on this clone: Antigen unknown.

Trimming left V 3 bases short and J 8 bases short, with 10 bases between. Germline loops: CDR1 MDHEN, CDR2 SYDVKM. This CDR3 comprises 12 residues. Clones were sequenced by immunoSEQ multiplex PCR, and TCRdb holds only the in-frame ones, with some missing. Of 150,000 to 200,000 clones in the sample, around 94% were seen once. This receptor was obtained from an adult in good health. Here the sequenced sample was peripheral blood, taken on day 0 of AZD1222 vaccination. The rearrangement joins TRBV28 to TRBJ1-2; D not resolved. CDR3 DNA sequence: TGTGCCAGCAGTTTGATTGGTGGAGGCTACACCTTC. Translated: CASSLIGGGYTF.